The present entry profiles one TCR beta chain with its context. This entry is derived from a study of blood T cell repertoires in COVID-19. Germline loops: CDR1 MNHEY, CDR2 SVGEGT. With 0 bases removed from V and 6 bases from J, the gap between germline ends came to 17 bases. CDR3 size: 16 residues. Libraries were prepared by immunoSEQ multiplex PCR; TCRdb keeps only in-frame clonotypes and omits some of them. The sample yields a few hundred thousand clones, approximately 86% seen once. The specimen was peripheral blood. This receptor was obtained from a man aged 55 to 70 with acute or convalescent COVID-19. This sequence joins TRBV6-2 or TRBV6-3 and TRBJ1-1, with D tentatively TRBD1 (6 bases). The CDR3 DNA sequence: TGTGCCAGCAGTTACTCGAGCAGGTCCCCAGGGGCTGAAGCTTTCTTT. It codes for CASSYSSRSPGAEAFF.